In its sample, the clone carrying this T cell receptor (beta chain) was seen many times. Antigen unknown. V was pared by 6 bases and J by 1 base, with 12 bases between. CDR3 size: 13 residues. Germline lookup yields CDR1 DFQATT and CDR2 SNEGSKA (reference sequence). The sample originates from a study of CD8 T cells in ankylosing spondylitis. Whole-study results and caveats: Some motif variants were previously reported in reactive arthritis synovial fluid and blood.

TCRdb fed the 5' RACE reads into MiXCR, producing one record per CDR3 protein. This sample has fewer than 350,000 distinct CDR3 sequences, with 9.5% to 13% found just once. The chain is built from TRBV20-1 and TRBJ2-5, with D perhaps matching TRBD1 (5 bases). Sequencing was carried out using blood, either unsorted or a sorted T cell fraction (not recorded which). This clonotype originated in a female donor with ankylosing spondylitis or in good health (not recorded which). The CDR3 DNA reads TGCAGTGCACCTCGAGACAGCCAAGAGACCCAGTACTTC. This codes for CSAPRDSQETQYF.